Included here is one T cell receptor (beta chain) sequence, with context. This sample was taken from a study of shared clonotypes between healthy human individuals. Assay used: immunoSEQ multiplex PCR; TCRdb lists only in-frame clones, some missing. This table holds millions of clones, roughly 94% found once. This CDR3 region has 13 residues. CDR1 SEHNR and CDR2 FQNEAQ come from the germline V gene (reference sequence). V was trimmed by 1 base and J by 4 bases, leaving 7 bases between them. This receptor was taken from a man aged 18 to 35 in good health. Source material: naive CD4+ T cells sorted from blood. Indicated subset: CD45RA+ positively selected. This rearrangement joins TRBV7-9 to TRBJ1-1; D is undetermined. The CDR3 reads CASSLEVGTEAFF. For the CDR3, the DNA is TGTGCCAGCAGCTTAGAGGTCGGCACTGAAGCTTTCTTT.